This T cell receptor (beta chain) originates from a study of T cell repertoires in cytomegalovirus infection. Study-level information: Indications of both CMV infection and matching HLA type were provided by public TCR beta signatures. Findings and caveats of the study: Ex vivo responses were dominated by HLA-C-restricted CMV-specific TCR beta clonotypes.

TCRdb re-analysed the reads in MiXCR, keeping a single row per CDR3 protein. The data hold 310,000 or so distinct CDR3 sequences, with about 26% observed a single time. V was trimmed by 5 bases and J by 4 bases, leaving 9 bases between them. The length of the CDR3 is 13 residues. The germline V gene encodes CDR1 SGHVS and CDR2 FQNEAQ. This clonotype was seen a handful of times. The target antigen is unknown. The TCR sequence derives from a human donor in good health (CMV status not recorded). Some clones in this sample may be carry-over from other donors' samples. This chain uses TRBV7-8 with TRBJ1-3; tentative D call: TRBD1 (6 bases). Sequencing input: PBMCs. The CDR3 region has the DNA TGTGCCAGCAGCGTGGACAGAGGAAACACCATATATTTT. Amino acids: CASSVDRGNTIYF.